This TCR beta chain was profiled in a study of blood T cell repertoires in COVID-19. As for the study in general: From the United States, Italy and Spain came samples of acute and convalescent COVID-19. Sources were T cells, B-cell-depleted T cells, or PBMCs; the material itself was cDNA or gDNA.

The CDR3 is made up of 14 amino acids. Germline lookup yields CDR1 MGHRA and CDR2 YSYEKL. V lost 3 bases and J 5 bases, leaving 11 bases between the germline ends. This clone was seen a handful of times. In the study's own analysis: Nucleated cell counts were estimated from reference gene primer amplification. Libraries were prepared by immunoSEQ multiplex PCR; TCRdb keeps only in-frame clonotypes and omits some of them. The V and J calls and clone size are taken from that table; D and trimming were inferred from the DNA. The repertoire holds over 120,000 clones, 81% seen once, with around 8.4% in the top ten.

What was sequenced was peripheral blood. V is TRBV4-1 and J is TRBJ2-1, with D possibly being TRBD2 (5 bases). This TCR came from a human donor in a cohort sampled during active COVID-19. The CDR3 sequence is CASSHSAANNEQFF. The CDR3 region has the DNA TGCGCCAGCAGCCATTCAGCGGCCAACAATGAGCAGTTCTTC.